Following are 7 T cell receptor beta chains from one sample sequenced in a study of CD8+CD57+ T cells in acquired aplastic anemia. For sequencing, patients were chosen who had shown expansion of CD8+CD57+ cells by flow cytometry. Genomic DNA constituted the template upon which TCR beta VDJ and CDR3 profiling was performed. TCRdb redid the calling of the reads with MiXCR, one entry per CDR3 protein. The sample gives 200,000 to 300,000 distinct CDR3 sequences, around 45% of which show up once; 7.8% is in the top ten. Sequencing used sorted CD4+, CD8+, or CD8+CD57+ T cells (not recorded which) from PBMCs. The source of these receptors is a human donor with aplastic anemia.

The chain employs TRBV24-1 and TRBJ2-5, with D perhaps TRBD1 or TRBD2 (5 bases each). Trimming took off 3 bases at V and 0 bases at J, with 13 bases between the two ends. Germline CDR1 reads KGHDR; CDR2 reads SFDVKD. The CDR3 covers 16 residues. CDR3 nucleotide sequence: TGTGCCACCAGTGATACCGGGACCCCGTACCAAGAGACCCAGTACTTC. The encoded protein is CATSDTGTPYQETQYF.

Here the CDR3 reads CASGGLDGYEQYF. The CDR3 DNA reads TGTGCCAGCGGGGGACTTGATGGATACGAGCAGTACTTC. This rearrangement joins TRBV5-6 to TRBJ2-5; a weak D match, TRBD2 (6 bases). The J call may be incorrect, as the DNA end agrees better with TRBJ2-7. Per germline, CDR1 SGHDT and CDR2 YYEEEE. The CDR3 runs to 13 residues.

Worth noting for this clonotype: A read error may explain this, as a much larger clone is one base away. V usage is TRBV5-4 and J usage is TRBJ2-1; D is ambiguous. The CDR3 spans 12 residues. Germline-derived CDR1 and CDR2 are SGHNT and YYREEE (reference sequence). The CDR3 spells CASSFNYNGQFF. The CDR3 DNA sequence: TGTGCCAGCAGCTTTAACTACAATGGGCAGTTCTTC.

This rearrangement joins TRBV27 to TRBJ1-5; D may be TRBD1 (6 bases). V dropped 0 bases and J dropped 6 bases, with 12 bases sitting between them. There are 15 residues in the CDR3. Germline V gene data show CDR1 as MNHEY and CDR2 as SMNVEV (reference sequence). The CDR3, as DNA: TGTGCCAGCAGTTTATCGGGTCAAGGGGGTCAGCCCCAGCATTTT. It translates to CASSLSGQGGQPQHF.

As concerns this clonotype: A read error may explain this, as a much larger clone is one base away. CDR3: CASSSGQVSQPQHF. The CDR3 DNA reads as TGTGCCAGCAGTTCGGGACAGGTGAGTCAGCCCCAGCATTTT. V gene TRBV24-1 combines with J gene TRBJ1-5; 8 nucleotides match TRBD1. This CDR3 has 14 amino acids. Germline V lookup: CDR1 KGHDR, CDR2 SFDVKD.

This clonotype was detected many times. The CDR3 here is CSARPTGWGMIGYTF. In DNA, the CDR3 is TGCAGTGCTAGGCCTACAGGATGGGGGATGATTGGCTACACCTTC. The rearrangement uses TRBV20-1 and TRBJ1-2; a possible D gene is TRBD1 (5 bases). The length of the CDR3 is 15 residues. Germline assignment: CDR1 DFQATT and CDR2 SNEGSKA (reference sequence). The V and J ends lost 3 bases and 7 bases respectively, with 21 bases between them.

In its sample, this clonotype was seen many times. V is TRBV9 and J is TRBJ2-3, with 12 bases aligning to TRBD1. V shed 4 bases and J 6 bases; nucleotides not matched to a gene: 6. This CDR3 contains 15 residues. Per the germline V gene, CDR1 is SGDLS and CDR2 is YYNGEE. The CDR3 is CASSQGGQGADTQYF. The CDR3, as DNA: TGTGCCAGCAGCCAAGGGGGACAGGGGGCGGATACGCAGTATTTT.